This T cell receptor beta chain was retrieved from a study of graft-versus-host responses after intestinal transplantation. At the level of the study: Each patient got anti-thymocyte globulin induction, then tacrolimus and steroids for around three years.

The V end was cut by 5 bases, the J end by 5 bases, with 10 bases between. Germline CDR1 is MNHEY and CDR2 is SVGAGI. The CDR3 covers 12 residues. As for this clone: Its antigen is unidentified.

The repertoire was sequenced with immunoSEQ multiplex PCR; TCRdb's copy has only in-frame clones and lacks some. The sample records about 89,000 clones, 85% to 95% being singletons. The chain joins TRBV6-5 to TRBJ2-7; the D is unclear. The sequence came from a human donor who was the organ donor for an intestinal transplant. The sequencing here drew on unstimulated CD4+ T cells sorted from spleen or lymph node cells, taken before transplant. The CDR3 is CASSSRAHEQYF. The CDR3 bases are TGTGCCAGCAGTAGTAGGGCCCACGAGCAGTACTTC.